In its sample, the clone carrying this T cell receptor (beta chain) was seen many times. Its matching antigen is unknown. This record belongs to a study of blood T cells in healthy people across ages. About the research overall: There was about one barcoded beta molecule captured by template switching per two T cells. Study conclusions and caveats: Researchers report that TCR beta diversity correlated strongly with naive T cell percentage.

Peripheral blood samples of 9 to 10 milliliters were drawn from each donor. Per sample, a minimum of 6 million PBMCs were isolated. PCR was performed a second time for about 7 to 12 cycles using a sample-barcoded 5' primer and a J-beta primer mix. TCRdb re-called the 5' RACE reads through MiXCR, storing one row per CDR3 protein. The sample contains about 640,000 distinct CDR3 sequences, approximately 50% of which appear only once. The junction had 9 bases not matched to a gene; V was cut back by 5 bases and J by 6 bases. The CDR3 extends over 14 amino acids. Germline V gives CDR1 SQVTM, CDR2 ANQGSEA. The specimen sequenced was blood. The sequence came from a man in his 60s in good health. This rearrangement joins TRBV29-1 to TRBJ2-3; TRBD1 matches at 9 bases. The CDR3 loop is CSVSAQGAYDTQYF. As DNA, the CDR3 is TGCAGCGTTTCCGCACAGGGGGCTTATGATACGCAGTATTTT.